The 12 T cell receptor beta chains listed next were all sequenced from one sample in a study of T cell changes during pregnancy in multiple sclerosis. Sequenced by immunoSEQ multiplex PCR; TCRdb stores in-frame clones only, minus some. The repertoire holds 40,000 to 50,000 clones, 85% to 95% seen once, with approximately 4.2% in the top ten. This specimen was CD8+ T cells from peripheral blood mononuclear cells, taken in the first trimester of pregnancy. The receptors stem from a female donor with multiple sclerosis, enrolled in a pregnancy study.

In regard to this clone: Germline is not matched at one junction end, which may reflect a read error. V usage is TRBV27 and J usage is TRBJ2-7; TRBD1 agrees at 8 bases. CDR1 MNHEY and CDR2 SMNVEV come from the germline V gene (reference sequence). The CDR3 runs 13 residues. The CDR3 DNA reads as TGTGCCAGCAGTCTATCGACAGGGGTCGAGCAGTACTTC. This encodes CASSLSTGVEQYF.

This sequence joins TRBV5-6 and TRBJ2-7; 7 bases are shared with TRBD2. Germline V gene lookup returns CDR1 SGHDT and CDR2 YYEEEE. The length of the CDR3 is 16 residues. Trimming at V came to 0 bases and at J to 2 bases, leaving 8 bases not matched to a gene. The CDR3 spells CASSLEAGRPTYEQYF. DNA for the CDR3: TGTGCCAGCAGCTTGGAAGCCGGGAGGCCGACCTACGAGCAGTACTTC.

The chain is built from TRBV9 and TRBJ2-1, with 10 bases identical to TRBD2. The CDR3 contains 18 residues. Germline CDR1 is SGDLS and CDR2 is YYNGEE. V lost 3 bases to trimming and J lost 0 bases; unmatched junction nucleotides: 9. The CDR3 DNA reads TGTGCCAGCAGCGCCGGGACTAGCGCCTCCGTCTCCTACAATGAGCAGTTCTTC. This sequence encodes CASSAGTSASVSYNEQFF.

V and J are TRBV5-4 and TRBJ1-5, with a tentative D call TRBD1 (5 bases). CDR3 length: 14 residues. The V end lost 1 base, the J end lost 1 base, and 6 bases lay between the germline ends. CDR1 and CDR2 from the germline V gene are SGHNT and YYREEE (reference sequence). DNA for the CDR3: TGTGCCAGCAGCTTGAGGGGAAGCAATCAGCCCCAGCATTTT. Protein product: CASSLRGSNQPQHF.

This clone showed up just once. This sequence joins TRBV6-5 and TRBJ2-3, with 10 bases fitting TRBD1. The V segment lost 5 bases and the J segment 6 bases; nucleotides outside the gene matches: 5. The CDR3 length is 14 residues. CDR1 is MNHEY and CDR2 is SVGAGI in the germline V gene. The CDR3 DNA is TGTGCCAGCAGTCGGGACAGGGGATCGGATACGCAGTATTTT. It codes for CASSRDRGSDTQYF.

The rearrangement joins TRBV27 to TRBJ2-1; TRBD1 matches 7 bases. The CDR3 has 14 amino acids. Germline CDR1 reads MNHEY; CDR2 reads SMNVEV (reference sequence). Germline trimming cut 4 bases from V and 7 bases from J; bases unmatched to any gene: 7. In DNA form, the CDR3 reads TGTGCCAGCAGTTCCGGACAGGCGTGGAATGAGCAGTTCTTC. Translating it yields CASSSGQAWNEQFF.

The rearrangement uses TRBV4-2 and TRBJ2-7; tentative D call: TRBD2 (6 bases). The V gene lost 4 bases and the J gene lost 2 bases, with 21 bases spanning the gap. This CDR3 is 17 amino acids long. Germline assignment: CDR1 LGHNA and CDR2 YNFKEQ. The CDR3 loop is CASSPSIPGTGAYEQYF. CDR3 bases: TGTGCCAGCAGCCCTTCTATTCCCGGGACTGGAGCCTACGAGCAGTACTTC.

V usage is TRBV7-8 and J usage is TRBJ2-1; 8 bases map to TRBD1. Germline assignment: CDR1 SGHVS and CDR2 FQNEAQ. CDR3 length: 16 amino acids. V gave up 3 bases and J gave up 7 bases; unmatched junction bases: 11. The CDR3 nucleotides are TGTGCCAGCAGCTTGACAGGGGTTTACGGGGGTAATGAGCAGTTCTTC. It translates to CASSLTGVYGGNEQFF.

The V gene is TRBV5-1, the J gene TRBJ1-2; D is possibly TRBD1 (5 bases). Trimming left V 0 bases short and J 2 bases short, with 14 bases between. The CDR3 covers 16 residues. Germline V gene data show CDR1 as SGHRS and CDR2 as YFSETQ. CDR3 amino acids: CASSLEAGPNNYGYTF. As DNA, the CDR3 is TGCGCCAGCAGCTTGGAGGCAGGGCCCAACAACTATGGCTACACCTTC.

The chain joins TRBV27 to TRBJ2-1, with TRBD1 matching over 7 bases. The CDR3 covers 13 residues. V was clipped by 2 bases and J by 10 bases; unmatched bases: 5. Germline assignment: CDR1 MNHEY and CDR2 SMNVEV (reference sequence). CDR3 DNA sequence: TGTGCCAGCAGTTTACACGGACAGGCGGAGCAGTTCTTC. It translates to CASSLHGQAEQFF.

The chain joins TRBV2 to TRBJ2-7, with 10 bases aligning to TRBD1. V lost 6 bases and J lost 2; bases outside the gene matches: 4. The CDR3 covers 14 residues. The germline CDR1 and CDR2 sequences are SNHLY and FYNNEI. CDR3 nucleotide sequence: TGTGCCAGCAGGACAGGGGGCGGCACCTACGAGCAGTACTTC. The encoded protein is CASRTGGGTYEQYF.

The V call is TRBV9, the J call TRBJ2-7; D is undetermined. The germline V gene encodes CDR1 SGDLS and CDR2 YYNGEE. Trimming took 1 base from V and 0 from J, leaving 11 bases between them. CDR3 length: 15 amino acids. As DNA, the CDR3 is TGTGCCAGCAGCGTATCCGACTCCTTCTCCTACGAGCAGTACTTC. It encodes CASSVSDSFSYEQYF.